This TCR beta chain was sequenced for a study of T-cell reconstitution after alpha-beta-depleted transplantation in children. Findings and caveats of the study: Diversity and T-cell counts at one year after transplant derived mostly from new T cells. About two months after transplant, alpha-beta T cells reportedly came from several hundred expanded graft clones.

V was cut by 7 bases and J by 10 bases, with 15 bases left in between. This CDR3 is built from 11 residues. Germline lookup yields CDR1 DFQATT and CDR2 SNEGSKA (reference sequence). Note on this clonotype: Its specificity is unknown.

Researchers prepared the TCRbeta library using unique molecular identifiers, the study reports. MiXCR was run by TCRdb on the PCR reads, yielding one entry per CDR3 protein. The table shows about 980,000 distinct CDR3 sequences, with about 29% occurring only once. Sequencing used PBMCs, mostly from graft donor cells, obtained 360 days after TCRalphabeta/CD19-depleted stem cell transplant. V and J are TRBV20-1 and TRBJ2-3; D not certain. The receptor was isolated from a boy younger than two who had a stem cell transplant for SCID, so the T cells may come from the graft donor. The CDR3 spells CSEARGLAQYF. The CDR3 bases are TGCAGTGAGGCGCGTGGGCTCGCGCAGTATTTT.